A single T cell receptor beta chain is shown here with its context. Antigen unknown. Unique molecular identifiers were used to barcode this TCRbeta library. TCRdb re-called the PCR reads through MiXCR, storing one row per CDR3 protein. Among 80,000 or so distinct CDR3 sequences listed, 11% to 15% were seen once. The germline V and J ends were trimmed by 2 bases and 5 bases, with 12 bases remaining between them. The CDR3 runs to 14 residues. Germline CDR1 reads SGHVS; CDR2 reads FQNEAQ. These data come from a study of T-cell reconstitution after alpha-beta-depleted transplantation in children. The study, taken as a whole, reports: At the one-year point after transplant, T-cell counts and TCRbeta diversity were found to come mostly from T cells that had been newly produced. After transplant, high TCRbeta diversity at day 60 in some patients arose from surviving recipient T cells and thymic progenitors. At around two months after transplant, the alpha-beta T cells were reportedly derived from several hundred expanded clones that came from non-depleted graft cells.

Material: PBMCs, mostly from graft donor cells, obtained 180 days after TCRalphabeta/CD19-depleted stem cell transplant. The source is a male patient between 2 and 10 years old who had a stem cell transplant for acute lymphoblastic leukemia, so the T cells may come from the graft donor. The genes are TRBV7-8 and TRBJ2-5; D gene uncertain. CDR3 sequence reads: CASSLRPLGETQYF. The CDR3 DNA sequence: TGTGCCAGCAGCTTACGTCCCCTCGGGGAGACCCAGTACTTC.